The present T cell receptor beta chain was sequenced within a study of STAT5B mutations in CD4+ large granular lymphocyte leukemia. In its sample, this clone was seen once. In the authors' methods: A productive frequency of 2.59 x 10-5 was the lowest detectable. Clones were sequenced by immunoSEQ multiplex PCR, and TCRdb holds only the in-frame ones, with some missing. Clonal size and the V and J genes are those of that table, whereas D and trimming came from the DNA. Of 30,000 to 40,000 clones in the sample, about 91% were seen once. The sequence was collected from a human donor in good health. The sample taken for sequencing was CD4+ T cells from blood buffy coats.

CDR3 coding DNA: TGTGCCAGCAGTGAACAACCCCCCCGGGAGGTCTCCTACGAGCAGTACTTC. Its protein product is CASSEQPPREVSYEQYF. V and J are TRBV6-1 and TRBJ2-7; 7 bases are a match to TRBD2. The V gene end was trimmed by 2 bases and the J gene end by 0 bases; junction bases not matched to a gene: 10. The CDR3 has 17 amino acids. CDR1 is MNHNS, CDR2 SASEGT, per germline.